This TCR beta chain comes out of a study of T cell responses to AZD1222 COVID-19 vaccine. Findings and limits, study-wide: Only a handful of AZD1222 recipients, roughly 6 in all, had baseline seropositivity. Spike-specific TCR breadth rose after two AZD1222 doses, and depth rose as well. Clonal diversity may have been underestimated in mostly white British donors.

TCRdb's copy holds only in-frame clones and misses some; the assay was immunoSEQ multiplex PCR. The data hold approximately 110,000 clones, with approximately 89% observed a single time. The CDR3 consists of 14 residues. The germline V gene encodes CDR1 MDHEN and CDR2 SYDVKM. The V and J ends lost 6 bases and 0 bases respectively, with 11 bases between them. Investigators merged groups given second doses at roughly 4 or roughly 12 weeks. Comment on this clone: Its cognate antigen is unknown.

The V call is TRBV28, the J call TRBJ1-2, with a weak D call TRBD1 (6 bases). The material sequenced was peripheral blood, taken 28 days after the second AZD1222 dose. This clonotype was sampled from an adult who received the AZD1222 COVID-19 vaccine. The CDR3 protein is CASSLTGANYGYTF. In DNA form, the CDR3 reads TGTGCCAGCAGCTTGACAGGAGCTAACTATGGCTACACCTTC.